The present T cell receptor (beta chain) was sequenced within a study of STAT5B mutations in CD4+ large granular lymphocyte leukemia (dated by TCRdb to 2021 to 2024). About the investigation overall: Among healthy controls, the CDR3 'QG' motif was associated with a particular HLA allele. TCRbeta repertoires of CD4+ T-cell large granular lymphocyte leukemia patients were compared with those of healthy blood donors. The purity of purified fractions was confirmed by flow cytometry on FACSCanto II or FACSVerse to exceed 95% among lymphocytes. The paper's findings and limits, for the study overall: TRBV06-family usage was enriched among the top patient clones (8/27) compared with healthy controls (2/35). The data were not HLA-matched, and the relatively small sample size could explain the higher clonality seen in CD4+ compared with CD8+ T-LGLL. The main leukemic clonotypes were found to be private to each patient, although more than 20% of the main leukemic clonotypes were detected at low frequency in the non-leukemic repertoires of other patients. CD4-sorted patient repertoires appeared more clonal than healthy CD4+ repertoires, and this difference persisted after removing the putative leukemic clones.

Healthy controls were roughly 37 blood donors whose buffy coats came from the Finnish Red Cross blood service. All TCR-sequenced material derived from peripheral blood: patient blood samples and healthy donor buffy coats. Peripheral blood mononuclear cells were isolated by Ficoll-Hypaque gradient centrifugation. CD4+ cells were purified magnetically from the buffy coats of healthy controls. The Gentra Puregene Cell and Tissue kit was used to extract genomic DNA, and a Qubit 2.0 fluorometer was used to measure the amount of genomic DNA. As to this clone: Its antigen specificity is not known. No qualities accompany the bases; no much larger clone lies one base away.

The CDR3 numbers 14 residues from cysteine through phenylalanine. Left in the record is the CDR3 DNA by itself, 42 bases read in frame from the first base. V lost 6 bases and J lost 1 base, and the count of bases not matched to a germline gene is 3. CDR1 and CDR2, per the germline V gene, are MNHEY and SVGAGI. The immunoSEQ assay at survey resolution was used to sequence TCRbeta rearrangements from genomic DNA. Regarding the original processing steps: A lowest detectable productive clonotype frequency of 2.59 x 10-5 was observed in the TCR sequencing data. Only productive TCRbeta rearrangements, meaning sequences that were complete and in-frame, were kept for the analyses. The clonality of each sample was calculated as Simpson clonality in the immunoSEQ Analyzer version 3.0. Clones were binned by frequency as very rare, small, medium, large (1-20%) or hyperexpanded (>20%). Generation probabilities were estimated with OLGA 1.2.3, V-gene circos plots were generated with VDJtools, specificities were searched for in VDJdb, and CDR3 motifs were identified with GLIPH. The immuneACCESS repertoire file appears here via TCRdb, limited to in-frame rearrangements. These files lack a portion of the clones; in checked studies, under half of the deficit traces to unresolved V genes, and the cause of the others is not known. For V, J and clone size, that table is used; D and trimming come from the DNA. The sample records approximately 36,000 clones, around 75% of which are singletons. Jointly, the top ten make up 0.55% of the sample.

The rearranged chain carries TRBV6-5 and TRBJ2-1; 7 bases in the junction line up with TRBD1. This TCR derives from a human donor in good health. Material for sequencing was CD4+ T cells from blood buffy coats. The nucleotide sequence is TGTGCCAGCAGACCGACAGGGTCCTACAATGAGCAGTTCTTC. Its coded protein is CASRPTGSYNEQFF.